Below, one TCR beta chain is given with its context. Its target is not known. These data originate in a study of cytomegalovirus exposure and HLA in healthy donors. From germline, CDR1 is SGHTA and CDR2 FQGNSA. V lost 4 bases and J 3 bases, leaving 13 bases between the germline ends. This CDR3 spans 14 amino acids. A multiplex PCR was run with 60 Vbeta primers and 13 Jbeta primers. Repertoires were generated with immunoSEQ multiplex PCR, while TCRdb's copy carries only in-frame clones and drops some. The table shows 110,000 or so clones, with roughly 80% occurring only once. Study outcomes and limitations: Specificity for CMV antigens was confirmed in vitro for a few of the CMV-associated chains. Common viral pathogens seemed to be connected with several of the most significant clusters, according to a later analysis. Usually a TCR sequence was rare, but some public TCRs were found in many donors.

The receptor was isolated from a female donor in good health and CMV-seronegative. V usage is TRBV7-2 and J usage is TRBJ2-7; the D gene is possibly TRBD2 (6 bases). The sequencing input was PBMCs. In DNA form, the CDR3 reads TGTGCCAGCAGCTCCCGGGGGATTGTCTACGAGCAGTACTTC. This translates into CASSSRGIVYEQYF.